The T cell receptor beta chain under discussion was sequenced for a study of T cells in Graves' hyperthyroidism and ophthalmopathy. The TCR beta CDR3 regions underwent amplification using RNA transcripts as the source. When the TCR CDR3 underwent first-round RT-PCR, the HTBI primer set was used. TCRdb used MiXCR to reprocess the multiplex PCR reads, holding one entry per CDR3 protein. Of some 150,000 distinct CDR3 sequences in the sample, roughly a fifth were seen once. Study-level results: The authors' 13 V-J model separated ophthalmopathy from stable hyperthyroidism.

The source of the PBMCs was 8.5 to 10 ml of fresh peripheral blood. In its sample, this clonotype was seen many times. What it binds is not known. The TCR sequence derives from a woman aged 45 to 65 with Graves' hyperthyroidism that later progressed to Graves' ophthalmopathy. Specimen: blood.

The CDR3 loop is CASSQGGNTEAFF. CDR3 nucleotide sequence: TGTGCCAGCAGCCAAGGGGGGAACACTGAAGCTTTCTTT. The V gene is TRBV3-1, the J gene TRBJ1-1; no clear D. CDR1 is LGHDT, CDR2 YNNKEL, per germline (reference sequence). The CDR3 is 13 amino acids. V gave up 1 base and J gave up 1 base, with 4 bases separating them. The whole variable domain, filled in from reference TRBV3-1 and TRBJ1-1, reads DTAVSQTPKYLVTQMGNDKSIKCEQNLGHDTMYWYKQDSKKFLKIMFSYNNKELIINETVPNRFSPKSPDKAHLNLHINSLELGDSAVYFCASSQGGNTEAFFGQGTRLTVV.